The 25 T cell receptor beta chains reported below all come from one sample, sequenced in a study of T cell changes during pregnancy in multiple sclerosis. Assay used: immunoSEQ multiplex PCR; TCRdb lists only in-frame clones, some missing. The sample lists some 71,000 clones, around 90% occurring once. Sequencing was performed on CD4+ T cells from peripheral blood mononuclear cells, taken in the third trimester of pregnancy. All receptors come from a female donor in good health, enrolled as a control in a pregnancy study.

The V gene is TRBV5-4, the J gene TRBJ1-4, with 8 bases that match TRBD1. V shed 4 bases, J shed 7 bases, and the junction held 6 bases outside the gene matches. Germline V gene lookup returns CDR1 SGHNT and CDR2 YYREEE (reference sequence). The CDR3 spans 14 residues. The CDR3 nucleotides read TGTGCCAGCAGCACCGGGACAGGCCCTGAAAAACTGTTTTTT. This codes for CASSTGTGPEKLFF.

The CDR3 is CASSWGGGHSGNTIYF. The CDR3 DNA reads TGTGCCAGCAGTTGGGGCGGGGGACACTCTGGAAACACCATATATTTT. The chain joins TRBV6-5 to TRBJ1-3, with D maybe TRBD1 (6 bases). The V end was cut by 4 bases, the J end by 0 bases, with 13 bases between. The CDR3 loop spans 16 amino acids. From germline, CDR1 is MNHEY and CDR2 SVGAGI.

The gene calls are TRBV2 and TRBJ1-5; D is perhaps TRBD1 (5 bases). The length of the CDR3 is 13 residues. CDR1 is SNHLY, CDR2 FYNNEI, per germline. Trimming shortened V by 6 bases and J by 3 bases, and 9 bases separated the two germline ends. The CDR3 nucleotides read TGTGCCAGCAGGAGGGACTCCAATCAGCCCCAGCATTTT. Translated: CASRRDSNQPQHF. Full variable domain (rest looked up from reference TRBV2 and TRBJ1-5): EPEVTQTPSHQVTQMGQEVILRCVPISNHLYFYWYRQILGQKVEFLVSFYNNEISEKSEIFDDQFSVERPDGSNFTLKIRSTKLEDSAMYFCASRRDSNQPQHFGDGTRLSIL.

The rearrangement uses TRBV5-1 and TRBJ1-1; 10 bases are a match to TRBD1. The CDR3 length is 14 residues. The germline gives CDR1 SGHRS, CDR2 YFSETQ. The trim removed 4 bases at V and 5 bases at J, leaving 5 bases unmatched. The CDR3 DNA reads TGCGCCAGCAGCAGTGACAGGGGGCAAACTGAAGCTTTCTTT. It codes for CASSSDRGQTEAFF.

The chain combines TRBV21-1 with TRBJ2-7; the table gives TRBD2 as D, unverified against the DNA. TRBV21-1 is described as a pseudogene. This CDR3 comprises 17 residues. In DNA, the CDR3 is TGTGCCAGCAGCAAAGCGTCGACTCAAGAAAATAACTACGAGCAGTACTTC. It encodes CASSKASTQENNYEQYF.

The chain couples TRBV5-1 to TRBJ2-2; TRBD2 matches 8 bases. The CDR3 is 15 residues long. Germline trimming cut 3 bases from V and 6 bases from J; bases unmatched to any gene: 7. Germline assignment: CDR1 SGHRS and CDR2 YFSETQ. CDR3 in DNA: TGCGCCAGCAGCTCCCGGACTAGCTCCCCCGGGGAGCTGTTTTTT. Protein sequence: CASSSRTSSPGELFF.

The chain combines TRBV23-1 with TRBJ2-3; unclear D gene. Being an ORF, TRBV23-1 has a function that is uncertain. V gave up 4 bases and J gave up 6 bases, with 23 bases separating them. This CDR3 contains 17 residues. The CDR3 reads CASSLEVGIERSDTQYF. The CDR3 DNA reads as TGCGCCAGCAGTCTCGAAGTCGGCATCGAGAGGTCGGATACGCAGTATTTT.

V is TRBV19 and J is TRBJ2-3; 8 bases are a match to TRBD1. The CDR3 spans 13 residues. Germline V gene data show CDR1 as LNHDA and CDR2 as SQIVND (reference sequence). The junction had 5 bases not matched to a gene; V was cut back by 6 bases and J by 6 bases. The CDR3 nucleotides are TGTGCCAGTAGGAGGGACAGGTTGGATACGCAGTATTTT. This translates into CASRRDRLDTQYF.

This chain links TRBV10-3 with TRBJ2-3, with a tentative D call TRBD1 (5 bases). Germline V gene sequence: CDR1 ENHRY, CDR2 SYGVKD. Trimming pared 9 bases from V and 6 bases from J, leaving 16 bases between. The CDR3 is made up of 13 amino acids. The DNA for the CDR3 is TGTGCCATTTCTTTAACAGGAACTGATACGCAGTATTTT. It specifies CAISLTGTDTQYF.

This chain uses TRBV5-1 with TRBJ1-2; the D gene is possibly TRBD1 (6 bases). The CDR3 totals 12 residues. Trimming stripped 7 bases from V and 5 bases from J, with 12 bases between. Germline V gives CDR1 SGHRS, CDR2 YFSETQ. CDR3 DNA sequence: TGCGCCAGCTCGGACAGTTTTTATGGCTACACCTTC. It codes for CASSDSFYGYTF.

The chain recombines TRBV15 with TRBJ1-2, with 7 bases aligning to TRBD1. CDR1 and CDR2 from the germline V gene are LNHNV and YYDKDF (reference sequence). Trimming removed 1 base from V and 6 bases from J; junction bases left unmatched: 2. The CDR3 contains 13 residues. CDR3 coding DNA: TGTGCCACCAGCAGAGTTGGGACAGATGGCTACACCTTC. Translating it yields CATSRVGTDGYTF.

The rearrangement links TRBV2 to TRBJ1-5; unclear D gene. Trimming cost V 6 bases and J 7 bases, with 16 bases left between them. Germline CDR1 reads SNHLY; CDR2 reads FYNNEI. This CDR3 region has 14 residues. This chain's CDR3 is CASREPESGQPQHF. DNA of the CDR3: TGTGCCAGCAGGGAGCCCGAGTCCGGCCAGCCCCAGCATTTT.

This chain uses TRBV7-8 with TRBJ2-5; TRBD1 matches at 7 bases. Germline CDR1 and CDR2: SGHVS and FQNEAQ. CDR3 length: 15 residues. The V gene end was trimmed by 4 bases and the J gene end by 5 bases; junction bases not matched to a gene: 10. CDR3 coding DNA: TGTGCCAGCAGCTACTCCGGGACAGCAGGGGAGACCCAGTACTTC. This translates into CASSYSGTAGETQYF.

The CDR3 loop reads CASSLEGTGAYGYTF. For the CDR3, the DNA is TGTGCCAGCAGCTTAGAGGGGACAGGGGCTTATGGCTACACCTTC. This rearrangement joins TRBV7-2 to TRBJ1-2, with 10 positions matching TRBD1. Germline V lookup: CDR1 SGHTA, CDR2 FQGNSA. Trimming at V came to 1 base and at J to 5 bases, leaving 4 bases not matched to a gene. The CDR3 contains 15 residues.

The chain carries TRBV4-2 and TRBJ2-5; TRBD2 is a possible D gene (5 bases). The CDR3 has 17 amino acids. Between the trimmed V and J ends, which lost 0 bases and 5 bases, there was a span of 19 bases. Germline V CDR1 and CDR2: LGHNA, YNFKEQ. CDR3 nucleotide sequence: TGTGCCAGCAGCCAAGAGACAAAAGATATACTAGGGGAGACCCAGTACTTC. Protein sequence: CASSQETKDILGETQYF.

This clone was detected once. The CDR3 nucleotides read TGTGCCACCAGCCCCGACTCCACGGGGGTCTATGGCTACACCTTC. This sequence encodes CATSPDSTGVYGYTF. V gene TRBV15 combines with J gene TRBJ1-2; D is perhaps TRBD1 (5 bases). The germline gives CDR1 LNHNV, CDR2 YYDKDF (reference sequence). The CDR3 runs 15 residues. Between the trimmed V and J ends, which lost 5 bases and 4 bases, there was a span of 17 bases. Drawing the rest from reference TRBV15 and TRBJ1-2, the complete variable domain is DAMVIQNPRYQVTQFGKPVTLSCSQTLNHNVMYWYQQKSSQAPKLLFHYYDKDFNNEADTPDNFQSRRPNTSFCFLDIRSPGLGDTAMYLCATSPDSTGVYGYTFGSGTRLTVV.

The V gene is TRBV6-5, the J gene TRBJ1-2; D perhaps matches TRBD1 (5 bases). CDR3 length: 14 amino acids. The V and J ends lost 6 bases and 8 bases respectively, with 19 bases between them. The germline gives CDR1 MNHEY, CDR2 SVGAGI. CDR3 sequence: CASSLLRGPRGYTF. CDR3 coding DNA: TGTGCCAGCAGCCTCCTAAGGGGTCCCCGCGGCTACACCTTC.

The chain uses TRBV27 and TRBJ1-6; 7 bases fit TRBD1. This CDR3 contains 17 residues. V lost 0 bases, J lost 3 bases, and 5 bases stayed unmatched. Germline V gene lookup returns CDR1 MNHEY and CDR2 SMNVEV (reference sequence). The CDR3 DNA reads TGTGCCAGCAGTTTATCGACAGGGCTGGGCTATAATTCACCCCTCCACTTT. Its protein product is CASSLSTGLGYNSPLHF.

This clone was observed a few times. The chain recombines TRBV4-3 with TRBJ1-4; 8 nucleotides align to TRBD1. The CDR3 length is 15 residues. CDR1 LGHNA and CDR2 YSLEER come from the germline V gene. V dropped 0 bases and J dropped 6; count of bases not matched to a gene: 3. Here the CDR3 DNA reads TGCGCCAGCAGCCAAGACGGACAGGGAGATGAAAAACTGTTTTTT. The encoded protein is CASSQDGQGDEKLFF.

This clone was found once. The chain's CDR3 is CASKQGEGQGASKNIQYF. The CDR3 DNA is TGTGCCAGCAAACAAGGGGAGGGACAGGGGGCTTCCAAAAACATTCAGTACTTC. The V gene is TRBV28, the J gene TRBJ2-4; 12 positions match TRBD1. In germline, CDR1 is MDHEN, CDR2 SYDVKM. The CDR3 spans 18 residues. J was trimmed by 2 bases and V by 7 bases; bases with no gene match: 12.

This clone was counted a few times. V usage is TRBV25-1 and J usage is TRBJ1-5; D is unclear. The V gene's germline CDR1 is MGHDK and CDR2 SYGVNS. The CDR3 is made up of 9 amino acids. Trimming shortened V by 8 bases and J by 7 bases, and 3 bases separated the two germline ends. CDR3 sequence reads: CASGQPQHF. Here the CDR3 DNA reads TGTGCCAGCGGCCAGCCCCAGCATTTT.

This chain joins TRBV2 and TRBJ1-1, with no clear D. This CDR3 has 13 amino acids. CDR1 and CDR2 (germline): SNHLY, FYNNEI. Trimming took 6 bases from V and 1 from J, leaving 9 bases between them. CDR3 nucleotide sequence: TGTGCCAGCAGAACGGGAGCGAACACTGAAGCTTTCTTT. As protein: CASRTGANTEAFF. Variable domain in full (rest from reference TRBV2 and TRBJ1-1): EPEVTQTPSHQVTQMGQEVILRCVPISNHLYFYWYRQILGQKVEFLVSFYNNEISEKSEIFDDQFSVERPDGSNFTLKIRSTKLEDSAMYFCASRTGANTEAFFGQGTRLTVV.

This rearrangement joins TRBV11-3 to TRBJ1-1, with a weak D call TRBD1 (6 bases). Germline V CDR1 and CDR2: SGHNT, YENEEA. Between the trimmed V and J ends, which lost 4 bases and 5 bases, there was a span of 11 bases. The CDR3 has 13 residues. The CDR3 sequence: CASSSGVGTEAFF. CDR3 DNA: TGTGCCAGCAGCTCAGGGGTTGGGACTGAAGCTTTCTTT. The full variable domain, in which reference TRBV11-3 and TRBJ1-1 provide the parts outside the CDR3, is EAGVVQSPRYKIIEKKQPVAFWCNPISGHNTLYWYLQNLGQGPELLIRYENEEAVDDSQLPKDRFSAERLKGVDSTLKIQPAELGDSAVYLCASSSGVGTEAFFGQGTRLTVV.

The chain uses TRBV5-4 and TRBJ2-1, with 13 nucleotides matching TRBD2. The J segment lost 6 bases and the V segment lost 3 bases, leaving 9 bases of the junction unmatched. Per the germline V gene, CDR1 is SGHNT and CDR2 is YYREEE (reference sequence). This CDR3 has 17 residues. For the CDR3, the DNA is TGTGCCAGCAGCTCGGGACTAGCGGGGTGGCAAGCCAATGAGCAGTTCTTC. This sequence encodes CASSSGLAGWQANEQFF.

This clone has just one count. The chain uses TRBV7-9 and TRBJ2-2; D may be TRBD1 (6 bases). Germline CDR1 SEHNR, CDR2 FQNEAQ (reference sequence). The CDR3 is 15 amino acids. Deletions cut 5 bases from V and 2 bases from J, with 12 bases between. The CDR3, as DNA: TGTGCCAGCAGCGCGCGGACAGCTAACACCGGGGAGCTGTTTTTT. Its protein is CASSARTANTGELFF.